This T cell receptor (beta chain) was profiled in a study of T cells in Graves' hyperthyroidism and ophthalmopathy. This CDR3 contains 13 residues. Trimming left V 4 bases short and J 4 bases short, with 13 bases between. Germline CDR1 SQVTM, CDR2 ANQGSEA. TCR beta CDR3 region amplification was performed from RNA transcripts. The TCR CDR3 was amplified in a first-round RT-PCR using the HTBI primer set. TCRdb re-called the multiplex PCR reads with MiXCR, one entry per CDR3 protein. The sample yields some 380,000 distinct CDR3 sequences, less than 15% seen once. V gene TRBV29-1 combines with J gene TRBJ1-1; D is ambiguous. The receptor comes from a man aged 25-45 years with Graves' hyperthyroidism that later progressed to Graves' ophthalmopathy. Sample: blood. CDR3 residues: CSVVRLSVTEAFF. The CDR3 DNA reads as TGCAGCGTTGTAAGGCTTAGTGTCACTGAAGCTTTCTTT. Combining the CDR3 with reference TRBV29-1 and TRBJ1-1 gives the whole variable domain SAVISQKPSRDICQRGTSLTIQCQVDSQVTMMFWYRQQPGQSLTLIATANQGSEATYESGFVIDKFPISRPNLTFSTLTVSNMSPEDSSIYLCSVVRLSVTEAFFGQGTRLTVV.